The 9 T cell receptor beta chains given below trace back to one sample, sequenced in a study of cytomegalovirus exposure and HLA in healthy donors (dated by TCRdb to the late 2010s). Libraries were built with the immunoSEQ multiplex PCR assay. The multiplex PCR relied on a mix of 60 forward primers for TCR Vbeta segments and 13 reverse primers for TCR Jbeta segments. TCRdb mirrors the immuneACCESS table, restricted to in-frame sequences. Some clones are absent from its copies; in checked studies, under half trace to an unresolved V gene, and the reason for the others is unknown. The sample has about 150,000 clones on record, approximately 81% of them singletons. 1% to 1.5% of the sample belongs to the ten largest clones. The sequenced material came from PBMCs. Receptors were obtained from a man over 45 in good health and CMV-seropositive.

This clone was counted between two and nine times. The chain links TRBV28 to TRBJ2-7; TRBD2 matches at 9 bases. The trim removed 4 bases at V and 9 bases at J, leaving 13 bases unmatched. Germline V gives CDR1 MDHEN, CDR2 SYDVKM. The CDR3 is 15 residues long. The CDR3 region has the DNA TGTGCCAGCAGTTCTAGCGGGGCGGACCTTGGCGGGCAGTACTTC. Translating gives CASSSSGADLGGQYF.

This chain uses TRBV29-1 with TRBJ2-3, with a tentative D call TRBD1 (6 bases). The germline V and J ends were trimmed by 6 bases and 4 bases, with 14 bases remaining between them. Germline assignment: CDR1 SQVTM and CDR2 ANQGSEA. CDR3 length: 13 residues. This CDR3 reads CSVRGIGPDTQYF. For the CDR3, the DNA is TGCAGCGTCAGGGGTATTGGGCCAGATACGCAGTATTTT.

This rearrangement joins TRBV5-1 to TRBJ2-3, with 8 bases lining up with TRBD2. CDR3 length: 16 residues. Germline CDR1 SGHRS, CDR2 YFSETQ. J lost 0 bases, V lost 5 bases, and 8 bases had no gene match. The CDR3 reads CASRELLAGSTDTQYF. The CDR3 DNA is TGCGCCAGCAGGGAGTTGCTAGCGGGTAGCACAGATACGCAGTATTTT.

This chain links TRBV30 with TRBJ2-7; TRBD1 aligns across 8 bases. The V gene's germline CDR1 is GTSNPN and CDR2 SVGIG (reference sequence). The CDR3 sequence is 11 residues long. V dropped 7 bases and J dropped 3; count of bases not matched to a gene: 2. In DNA, the CDR3 is TGTGCCTCCGACAGGGGCTACGAGCAGTACTTC. Translated: CASDRGYEQYF.

This sequence joins TRBV9 and TRBJ2-1; D uncertain. Germline assignment: CDR1 SGDLS and CDR2 YYNGEE. The CDR3 loop spans 17 amino acids. V lost 4 bases to trimming and J lost 6 bases, with 23 bases between them. CDR3 DNA sequence: TGTGCCAGCAGCCCGAATTTGGTTAAAAATCCAGGCAATGAGCAGTTCTTC. It codes for CASSPNLVKNPGNEQFF.

This clone has a handful of counts. The V gene is TRBV5-1, the J gene TRBJ2-7, with 8 bases identical to TRBD1. The CDR3 extends over 15 amino acids. With V trimmed by 1 base and J by 6 bases, 9 bases remained unmatched. Germline CDR1 reads SGHRS; CDR2 reads YFSETQ. As DNA, the CDR3 is TGCGCCAGCAGCTTGTCGACAGGGGCTATGGGCGAGCAGTACTTC. Protein sequence: CASSLSTGAMGEQYF. The full variable domain, completed using reference TRBV5-1 and TRBJ2-7, is KAGVTQTPRYLIKTRGQQVTLSCSPISGHRSVSWYQQTPGQGLQFLFEYFSETQRNKGNFPGRFSGRQFSNSRSEMNVSTLELGDSALYLCASSLSTGAMGEQYFGPGTRLTVT.

The rearrangement uses TRBV7-9 and TRBJ2-1, with 9 bases aligning to TRBD1. With 3 bases clipped from V and 12 bases from J, the junction kept 21 bases outside the gene matches. Germline loops: CDR1 SEHNR, CDR2 FQNEAQ (reference sequence). The length of the CDR3 is 18 residues. The chain's CDR3 is CASSFSGTGSEWGEGQFF. CDR3 coding DNA: TGTGCCAGCAGCTTCTCCGGGACAGGGAGCGAATGGGGGGAGGGGCAGTTCTTC.

This chain uses TRBV27 with TRBJ2-5, with 10 bases matching TRBD2. The CDR3 loop spans 17 amino acids. CDR1 and CDR2 from the germline V gene are MNHEY and SMNVEV (reference sequence). J gave up 4 bases and V 10 bases, and 18 bases lay outside the gene matches. This chain's CDR3 is CATPGPPSGSILETQYF. CDR3 DNA: TGTGCCACCCCTGGTCCCCCTAGCGGGAGTATCCTAGAGACCCAGTACTTC.

This sequence joins TRBV7-9 and TRBJ2-5, with D possibly being TRBD2 (5 bases). The CDR3 has 16 amino acids. V lost 5 bases and J lost 4, with 20 bases in between. CDR1 and CDR2 from the germline V gene are SEHNR and FQNEAQ (reference sequence). The CDR3 here is CASSPGGVGGGETQYF. CDR3 nucleotide sequence: TGTGCCAGCAGCCCGGGTGGGGTAGGAGGCGGAGAGACCCAGTACTTC.